These 30 T cell receptor beta chains came from one sample sequenced in a study of a mutant IDH1 vaccine in newly diagnosed glioma. The time point: week 23, last vaccination. One vaccine dose held 300 ug of mutant IDH1 20-mer peptide and came with topical imiquimod. These receptors' antigens are unknown. The assay was immunoSEQ multiplex PCR, and TCRdb's table has in-frame clones only and misses some. The table has approximately 66,000 clones, approximately 80% seen once; the top ten hold 13%. The specimen was PBMCs, collected from a glioma patient whose treatment included an IDH1 peptide vaccine. These receptors originate from a man younger than 35 with glioma.

The chain uses TRBV30 and TRBJ2-7; no reliable D call. V lost 3 bases to trimming and J lost 4 bases, with 7 bases between them. CDR1 GTSNPN and CDR2 SVGIG come from the germline V gene (reference sequence). The CDR3 has 11 residues. CDR3 sequence (DNA): TGTGCCTGGAGCTTACAATACGAGCAGTACTTC. Translated: CAWSLQYEQYF.

The rearrangement links TRBV5-1 to TRBJ2-1, with a tentative D call TRBD1 (5 bases). V gave up 3 bases and J gave up 0 bases, with 10 bases separating them. There are 15 residues in the CDR3. Germline CDR1 and CDR2: SGHRS and YFSETQ. CDR3 loop: CASSSQVGSYNEQFF. CDR3 in DNA: TGCGCCAGCAGCTCACAGGTAGGCTCCTACAATGAGCAGTTCTTC.

The chain is built from TRBV29-1 and TRBJ2-5; TRBD1 might be the D (5 bases). The germline CDR1 and CDR2 sequences are SQVTM and ANQGSEA. The CDR3 runs 14 residues. V gave up 5 bases and J gave up 1 base, with 14 bases separating them. DNA for the CDR3: TGCAGCGTTCCCCACCGAGACAGCCAAGAGACCCAGTACTTC. Amino acids: CSVPHRDSQETQYF.

The chain combines TRBV25-1 with TRBJ1-6; no clear D. CDR1 is MGHDK and CDR2 is SYGVNS in the germline V gene. The CDR3 has 14 residues. V shed 3 bases and J shed 7 bases, with 10 bases lying between them. CDR3 nucleotide sequence: TGTGCCAGCAGTGATTCCCTCGGGAATTCACCCCTCCACTTT. Its translation is CASSDSLGNSPLHF.

This chain links TRBV12-5 with TRBJ2-6; perhaps D is TRBD1 or TRBD2 (5 bases each). From germline, CDR1 is LGHNT and CDR2 FRNRAP. CDR3 length: 15 amino acids. Trimming took 4 bases from V and 1 from J, leaving 8 bases between them. The CDR3 DNA is TGTGCTAGTGGTTGGGACCTTTCTGGGGCCAACGTCCTGACTTTC. This gives the protein CASGWDLSGANVLTF.

This rearrangement joins TRBV7-9 to TRBJ2-7; the match to TRBD1 covers 9 bases. CDR3 length: 14 residues. J was trimmed by 5 bases and V by 5 bases; bases with no gene match: 7. Looked up from germline, CDR1 is SEHNR and CDR2 is FQNEAQ (reference sequence). The CDR3 bases are TGTGCCAGCAGCCCGGGACAGGGCATCGACGAGCAGTACTTC. It encodes CASSPGQGIDEQYF.

The chain's CDR3 is CSVGFGEQFF. CDR3 coding DNA: TGCAGCGTTGGATTCGGGGAGCAGTTCTTC. V is TRBV29-1 and J is TRBJ2-1, with D unresolved. Germline CDR1 is SQVTM and CDR2 is ANQGSEA. V was trimmed by 4 bases and J by 10 bases, leaving 8 bases between them. CDR3 length: 10 residues.

The genes are TRBV5-1 and TRBJ1-4; D is uncertain. Germline V gene data show CDR1 as SGHRS and CDR2 as YFSETQ. With 2 bases removed from V and 10 bases from J, the gap between germline ends came to 6 bases. The CDR3 loop spans 11 amino acids. The CDR3 is CASSFGRKLFF. In DNA form, the CDR3 reads TGCGCCAGCAGCTTCGGGAGAAAACTGTTTTTT. Full variable domain (rest looked up from reference TRBV5-1 and TRBJ1-4): KAGVTQTPRYLIKTRGQQVTLSCSPISGHRSVSWYQQTPGQGLQFLFEYFSETQRNKGNFPGRFSGRQFSNSRSEMNVSTLELGDSALYLCASSFGRKLFFGSGTQLSVL.

The rearrangement joins TRBV28 to TRBJ2-7; 8 bases line up with TRBD1. J lost 3 bases, V lost 7 bases, and 8 bases had no gene match. The CDR3 runs to 14 residues. The germline V gene has CDR1 MDHEN and CDR2 SYDVKM. CDR3 DNA: TGTGCCAGCACAATAGGACAGGGTGGCTACGAGCAGTACTTC. Its translation is CASTIGQGGYEQYF.

The gene calls are TRBV5-4 and TRBJ1-2; 8 bases match TRBD1. The V gene end was trimmed by 4 bases and the J gene end by 4 bases; junction bases not matched to a gene: 9. Germline V gene data show CDR1 as SGHNT and CDR2 as YYREEE (reference sequence). This CDR3 has 15 amino acids. The CDR3 loop reads CASSPVGTGPYGYTF. The CDR3 DNA reads as TGTGCCAGCAGCCCGGTCGGGACAGGCCCCTATGGCTACACCTTC.

The V call is TRBV4-1, the J call TRBJ1-2, with 12 bases fitting TRBD1. CDR3 length equals 17 residues. Germline V gene data show CDR1 as MGHRA and CDR2 as YSYEKL. With V trimmed by 4 bases and J by 8 bases, 14 bases remained unmatched. Written as DNA, the CDR3 is TGCGCCAGCAGCCTAAAATCCTCGGGACAGGGGGCAGACGGCTACACCTTC. Amino acid sequence: CASSLKSSGQGADGYTF.

This clone was seen only a few times. The chain uses TRBV7-6 and TRBJ1-1; D is unclear. V lost 4 bases and J 4 bases, leaving 10 bases between the germline ends. The CDR3 spans 13 residues. In germline, CDR1 is SGHVS, CDR2 FNYEAQ. In DNA, the CDR3 is TGTGCCAGCAGCTCGGTTGATGGCACTGAAGCTTTCTTT. It codes for CASSSVDGTEAFF.

The J gene is TRBJ2-5, the V gene TRBV7-9; 7 nucleotides align to TRBD2. This CDR3 contains 15 residues. Germline V gene lookup returns CDR1 SEHNR and CDR2 FQNEAQ (reference sequence). J gave up 7 bases and V 2 bases, and 10 bases lay outside the gene matches. In DNA form, the CDR3 reads TGTGCCAGCAGCTTACGAGCGGGGACTGATGGGACCCAGTACTTC. As protein: CASSLRAGTDGTQYF.

V is TRBV7-6 and J is TRBJ2-7; 10 bases fit TRBD1. The J segment lost 5 bases and the V segment lost 5 bases, leaving 9 bases of the junction unmatched. Per germline, CDR1 SGHVS and CDR2 FNYEAQ. The CDR3 is made up of 15 amino acids. The CDR3 loop is CASSTYWGQGNEQYF. The CDR3 DNA follows: TGTGCCAGCAGCACTTATTGGGGACAGGGGAACGAGCAGTACTTC.

In the case of this clone: Germline and junction disagree at one end, which may indicate a read error. The chain carries TRBV7-7 and TRBJ2-7, with D unresolved. The CDR3 is 14 amino acids. Per germline, CDR1 SSHAT and CDR2 FNYEAQ (reference sequence). CDR3 residues: CASSLYPPGHEQYF. In DNA, the CDR3 is TGTGCTAGCAGCTTATATCCCCCCGGCCACGAGCAGTACTTC. The full variable domain, rest sourced from reference TRBV7-7 and TRBJ2-7, is GAGVSQSPRYKVTKRGQDVTLRCDPISSHATLYWYQQALGQGPEFLTYFNYEAQPDKSGLPSDRFSAERPEGSISTLTIQRTEQRDSAMYRCASSLYPPGHEQYFGPGTRLTVT.

V and J are TRBV13 and TRBJ2-4; D unclear. The length of the CDR3 is 14 residues. The V gene's germline CDR1 is PRHDT and CDR2 FYEKMQ (reference sequence). Between the trimmed V and J ends, which lost 2 bases and 0 bases, there was a span of 5 bases. The CDR3 nucleotides are TGTGCCAGCAGCTTACGCCGAGCCAAAAACATTCAGTACTTC. Its translation: CASSLRRAKNIQYF. The full variable domain, its missing parts supplied by reference TRBV13 and TRBJ2-4, is AAGVIQSPRHLIKEKRETATLKCYPIPRHDTVYWYQQGPGQDPQFLISFYEKMQSDKGSIPDRFSAQQFSDYHSELNMSSLELGDSALYFCASSLRRAKNIQYFGAGTRLSVL.

For this clone: A read error may produce the germline difference seen at one junction end. J is TRBJ1-6 and V is TRBV18; possibly TRBD1 for D (6 bases). This CDR3 spans 14 amino acids. The germline V gene has CDR1 KGHSH and CDR2 LQKENI. The CDR3 region has the DNA TGTGTCAGCTCGGGGGCGGCCTATAATTCACCCCTCCACTTT. Protein product: CVSSGAAYNSPLHF.

In this sample, this clone turned up once. The rearrangement links TRBV12-5 to TRBJ1-1; the D is unclear. Germline V CDR1 and CDR2: LGHNT, FRNRAP. Trimming left V 6 bases short and J 5 bases short, with 16 bases between. CDR3 size: 14 residues. This CDR3 is CASGPPNRGTEAFF. The CDR3 DNA is TGTGCTAGTGGACCCCCAAATCGTGGGACTGAAGCTTTCTTT.

This clone occurred once. The chain is built from TRBV7-9 and TRBJ1-1; 9 nucleotides match TRBD1. Unmatched junction bases numbered 8, after V lost 5 bases and J lost 7 bases. Germline lookup yields CDR1 SEHNR and CDR2 FQNEAQ (reference sequence). This CDR3 has 14 residues. CDR3 nucleotide sequence: TGTGCCAGCAGCGCCGGGACAGGGCAGAATGAAGCTTTCTTT. This encodes CASSAGTGQNEAFF.

Only one count was recorded for this clone. The CDR3 region is CASSLSGGLFEKLFF. CDR3 coding DNA: TGTGCCAGCAGTTTATCTGGGGGACTTTTTGAAAAACTGTTTTTT. J is TRBJ1-4 and V is TRBV27; a possible D gene is TRBD1 (5 bases). Trimming shortened V by 0 bases and J by 7 bases, and 12 bases separated the two germline ends. The CDR3 loop spans 15 amino acids. Per the germline V gene, CDR1 is MNHEY and CDR2 is SMNVEV (reference sequence).

The J gene is TRBJ2-3, the V gene TRBV9; 11 bases align to TRBD2. CDR1 is SGDLS and CDR2 is YYNGEE in the germline V gene. CDR3 length: 16 amino acids. J lost 1 base, V lost 3 bases, and 4 bases had no gene match. CDR3 residues: CASSGKLAGGTDTQYF. CDR3 nucleotide sequence: TGTGCCAGCAGCGGAAAACTAGCGGGGGGCACAGATACGCAGTATTTT.

The rearrangement joins TRBV28 to TRBJ1-1; the match to TRBD1 covers 8 bases. This CDR3 is 14 amino acids long. After removal of 7 bases from V and 12 bases from J, the junction contained 16 bases not matched to a gene. The germline gives CDR1 MDHEN, CDR2 SYDVKM. The DNA for the CDR3 is TGTGCCAGCAACACCTTTTGGGGACAGGAGCACACTTTCTTT. This translates into CASNTFWGQEHTFF.

The chain is built from TRBV5-8 and TRBJ2-1; D is uncertain. Trimming pared 4 bases from V and 7 bases from J, leaving 15 bases between. Germline V gene data show CDR1 as SGHTS and CDR2 as YDEGEE. The CDR3 extends over 14 amino acids. CDR3 nucleotide sequence: TGTGCCAGCAGCCGGGCTTTCTTCGGAAATGAGCAGTTCTTC. Residues: CASSRAFFGNEQFF.

The J gene is TRBJ1-6, the V gene TRBV5-8, with TRBD1 as a possible D gene (6 bases). Germline loops: CDR1 SGHTS, CDR2 YDEGEE. V lost 5 bases to trimming and J lost 11 bases, with 23 bases between them. The CDR3 contains 16 residues. The CDR3 here is CASRREPGHQLAPLHF. Here the CDR3 DNA reads TGTGCCAGCAGGCGGGAACCGGGACACCAGCTAGCACCCCTCCACTTT.

The gene calls are TRBV5-6 and TRBJ1-2; D gene uncertain. Between the trimmed V and J ends, which lost 0 bases and 3 bases, there was a span of 9 bases. This CDR3 region has 14 residues. Germline CDR1 and CDR2: SGHDT and YYEEEE. This CDR3 reads CASSLGPSYYGYTF. The CDR3 nucleotides read TGTGCCAGCAGCTTGGGGCCGTCCTACTATGGCTACACCTTC.

The rearrangement uses TRBV10-3 and TRBJ2-5, with D hard to call. Between the trimmed V and J ends, which lost 8 bases and 2 bases, there was a span of 6 bases. The CDR3 totals 11 residues. Per germline, CDR1 ENHRY and CDR2 SYGVKD. CDR3 region: CAIGVQETQYF. The DNA of the CDR3 is TGTGCCATCGGTGTACAAGAGACCCAGTACTTC.

The chain has TRBV5-6 and TRBJ1-2; 11 bases align to TRBD1. CDR1 and CDR2 from the germline V gene are SGHDT and YYEEEE. The CDR3 covers 15 residues. The trim removed 6 bases at V and 5 bases at J, leaving 9 bases unmatched. The CDR3 nucleotides read TGTGCCAGCATCCCGAGGGGACAGGGGGGGTATGGCTACACCTTC. Translated: CASIPRGQGGYGYTF.

This clone came up a few times. The V and J genes are TRBV4-3 and TRBJ2-1; the D gene is possibly TRBD2 (6 bases). Per the germline V gene, CDR1 is LGHNA and CDR2 is YSLEER. The V end was cut by 2 bases, the J end by 7 bases, with 15 bases between. The CDR3 has 15 amino acids. CDR3 DNA sequence: TGCGCCAGCAGCCAATTAGCGGATCTAGGGAATGAGCAGTTCTTC. This sequence encodes CASSQLADLGNEQFF.

The chain is built from TRBV9 and TRBJ2-1, with TRBD2 matching 8 bases. The V segment lost 5 bases and the J segment 3 bases; nucleotides outside the gene matches: 16. CDR3 length: 18 residues. Germline CDR1 SGDLS, CDR2 YYNGEE. The CDR3 here is CASSAPPSREVLYNEQFF. DNA of the CDR3: TGTGCCAGCAGTGCACCCCCCTCGCGGGAGGTACTCTACAATGAGCAGTTCTTC. Full variable domain (missing parts from reference TRBV9 and TRBJ2-1): DSGVTQTPKHLITATGQRVTLRCSPRSGDLSVYWYQQSLDQGLQFLIQYYNGEERAKGNILERFSAQQFPDLHSELNLSSLELGDSALYFCASSAPPSREVLYNEQFFGPGTRLTVL.

The gene calls are TRBV7-2 and TRBJ1-2; D uncertain. The V gene lost 5 bases and the J gene lost 8 bases, with 21 bases spanning the gap. The CDR3 length is 15 residues. Germline CDR1 SGHTA, CDR2 FQGNSA. The CDR3 loop reads CASSPSGPRMGGYTF. For the CDR3, the DNA is TGTGCCAGCAGCCCGTCCGGGCCTCGGATGGGAGGCTACACCTTC.